Listed here is a single T cell receptor (beta chain). Antigen unknown. The junction departs from germline at one end; a sequencing error may be responsible. The sample comes from a study of cytomegalovirus exposure and HLA in healthy donors. Notes on the study in general: The listing of about 150 TCR beta chains classed them as cytomegalovirus-associated.

Germline CDR1 and CDR2: SQVTM and ANQGSEA. The CDR3 is 13 residues long. PCR amplification relied on 60 Vbeta primers (plus 13 Jbeta primers). Using immunoSEQ multiplex PCR, the repertoire was profiled, and TCRdb retains in-frame clones only, with some absent. The sample includes around 70,000 clones, roughly four fifths of them seen just once. The clonotype comes from a human donor in good health. The sequenced sample was PBMCs. The chain recombines TRBV29-1 with TRBJ1-2; a possible D gene is TRBD1 (6 bases). The CDR3 region is CSVPDSPNYGYPF. The CDR3 bases are TGCAGCGTACCGGACAGCCCCAACTATGGCTACCCCTTC.